This T cell receptor beta chain was identified in a study of siplizumab effects on memory and regulatory T cells. Whole-study findings and limits: Sequences that were alloreactive and traceable to unstimulated CD4+ memory cells were significantly reduced by siplizumab. Greater diversity than memory cells seemed evident in naive T cells, which also appeared to be major alloresponse contributors.

About this clone: Its specificity is unknown.

Around 10^5 TCR templates per sample were assayed. TCRdb keeps only in-frame clones here, not all; method: immunoSEQ multiplex PCR. The sample contains approximately 82,000 clones, about nine tenths of which appear only once. Sequencing used Tregs sorted from blood. The sequence was obtained from a human donor in good health.

CDR3 residues: CASSPWSDKNEKLFF. CDR3 nucleotide sequence: TGTGCCAGCTCACCATGGTCGGATAAAAATGAAAAACTGTTTTTT. The chain joins TRBV18 to TRBJ1-4; D is uncertain. The V end lost 2 bases, the J end lost 5 bases, and 12 bases lay between the germline ends. The CDR3 covers 15 residues. The germline V gene has CDR1 KGHSH and CDR2 LQKENI.